The 27 T cell receptor beta chains reported below all come from one sample, sequenced in a study of blood T cell repertoires in COVID-19. Libraries were prepared by immunoSEQ multiplex PCR; TCRdb keeps only in-frame clonotypes and omits some of them. This sample has 240,000 or so clones, with approximately 78% found just once. The specimen was peripheral blood. These receptors were collected from a woman in her sixties or seventies with active or convalescent COVID-19.

This clone showed up just a few times. V usage is TRBV2 and J usage is TRBJ1-2; TRBD1 is a possible D gene (6 bases). V lost 7 bases and J 8 bases, leaving 20 bases between the germline ends. Looked up from germline, CDR1 is SNHLY and CDR2 is FYNNEI. The CDR3 length is 14 residues. This CDR3 reads CASTLKGQTMGYTF. The CDR3 bases are TGTGCCAGCACCCTCAAAGGACAGACTATGGGCTACACCTTC.

This chain uses TRBV10-2 with TRBJ1-1; 7 nucleotides match TRBD1. Germline trimming cut 5 bases from V and 0 bases from J; bases unmatched to any gene: 9. Germline CDR1 reads WSHSY; CDR2 reads SAAADI. The CDR3 totals 16 residues. The CDR3 DNA follows: TGCGCCAGCAGTACTACCCGGACAGGATTGAACACTGAAGCTTTCTTT. It codes for CASSTTRTGLNTEAFF.

This clone has a handful of counts. The rearrangement joins TRBV27 to TRBJ2-2, with a possible D match to TRBD2 (5 bases). The CDR3 loop spans 15 amino acids. The germline V and J ends were trimmed by 3 bases and 4 bases, with 12 bases remaining between them. The germline V gene encodes CDR1 MNHEY and CDR2 SMNVEV (reference sequence). In DNA form, the CDR3 reads TGTGCCAGCAGTTTCGGCGGTGCGGGCACCGGGGAGCTGTTTTTT. Amino acids: CASSFGGAGTGELFF.

The J gene is TRBJ1-1, the V gene TRBV6-5; a possible D gene is TRBD1 (6 bases). Trimming removed 0 bases at V and 5 bases at J, with 13 bases between. CDR1 and CDR2 (germline): MNHEY, SVGAGI. The CDR3 covers 15 residues. This CDR3 is CASSYSAGVETEAFF. In nucleotides, the CDR3 is TGTGCCAGCAGTTACTCTGCAGGGGTTGAAACTGAAGCTTTCTTT.

This chain links TRBV2 with TRBJ2-7; D is undetermined. The CDR3 contains 12 residues. The germline V gene encodes CDR1 SNHLY and CDR2 FYNNEI. The V gene lost 4 bases and the J gene lost 4 bases, with 8 bases spanning the gap. CDR3 in amino acids: CASSAEQYEQYF. In DNA form, the CDR3 reads TGTGCCAGCAGTGCTGAACAATACGAGCAGTACTTC.

The rearrangement joins TRBV6-6 to TRBJ1-5; tentative D call: TRBD1 (6 bases). Trimming pared 4 bases from V and 4 bases from J, leaving 11 bases between. This CDR3 region has 14 residues. The germline CDR1 and CDR2 sequences are MNHNY and SVGAGI (reference sequence). CDR3 loop: CASSSQQGNQPQHF. DNA for the CDR3: TGTGCCAGCAGTTCCCAACAGGGAAATCAGCCCCAGCATTTT.

The chain combines TRBV6-6 with TRBJ2-3, with a weak D call TRBD2 (6 bases). Trimming stripped 10 bases from V and 0 bases from J, with 11 bases between. Looked up from germline, CDR1 is MNHNY and CDR2 is SVGAGI (reference sequence). The CDR3 length is 13 residues. The CDR3 region is CATSGVSTDTQYF. For the CDR3, the DNA is TGTGCCACCTCGGGGGTTAGCACAGATACGCAGTATTTT.

The rearrangement links TRBV2 to TRBJ1-5; D is ambiguous. CDR3 size: 14 residues. The germline CDR1 and CDR2 sequences are SNHLY and FYNNEI. Trimming took off 5 bases at V and 3 bases at J, with 11 bases between the two ends. The CDR3 sequence is CASSSRGFNQPQHF. The CDR3 coding sequence is TGTGCCAGCAGTAGCCGGGGATTCAATCAGCCCCAGCATTTT. Full variable domain (remainder filled in from reference TRBV2 and TRBJ1-5): EPEVTQTPSHQVTQMGQEVILRCVPISNHLYFYWYRQILGQKVEFLVSFYNNEISEKSEIFDDQFSVERPDGSNFTLKIRSTKLEDSAMYFCASSSRGFNQPQHFGDGTRLSIL.

V is TRBV7-3 and J is TRBJ2-2; D remains unclear. Per the germline V gene, CDR1 is SGHTA and CDR2 is FQGTGA. Trimming pared 4 bases from V and 4 bases from J, leaving 4 bases between. The CDR3 totals 12 residues. For the CDR3, the DNA is TGTGCCAGCAGCTCTACCACCGGGGAGCTGTTTTTT. It specifies CASSSTTGELFF.

This clone turned up a few times. The chain carries TRBV7-2 and TRBJ1-2; D might be TRBD1 (5 bases). Germline V gene lookup returns CDR1 SGHTA and CDR2 FQGNSA. The CDR3 spans 14 residues. Between the trimmed V and J ends, which lost 0 bases and 4 bases, there was a span of 9 bases. In nucleotides, the CDR3 is TGTGCCAGCAGCTTAGCCTTCGGGGGCTATGGCTACACCTTC. Translation: CASSLAFGGYGYTF.

V is TRBV6-1 and J is TRBJ1-3, with 8 bases aligning to TRBD1. Germline V gives CDR1 MNHNS, CDR2 SASEGT. The CDR3 covers 17 residues. J was trimmed by 4 bases and V by 1 base; bases with no gene match: 9. The DNA for the CDR3 is TGTGCCAGCAGTGAAGGAACAGGGGGTTGGGAGGGAAACACCATATATTTT. Its protein is CASSEGTGGWEGNTIYF.

The J gene is TRBJ1-5, the V gene TRBV28, with TRBD1 matching over 7 bases. CDR1 is MDHEN and CDR2 is SYDVKM in the germline V gene. CDR3 length: 15 amino acids. The trim removed 4 bases at V and 4 bases at J, leaving 7 bases unmatched. The CDR3 loop reads CASSYPGTDNQPQHF. The DNA of the CDR3 is TGTGCCAGCAGTTATCCCGGGACAGATAATCAGCCCCAGCATTTT.

The chain recombines TRBV7-2 with TRBJ2-7; the D gene is possibly TRBD1 (6 bases). CDR1 SGHTA and CDR2 FQGNSA come from the germline V gene. The CDR3 is made up of 14 amino acids. Trimming removed 6 bases at V and 0 bases at J, with 12 bases between. CDR3 nucleotide sequence: TGTGCCAGCAGACGGCAGGGGAGCTCCTACGAGCAGTACTTC. It codes for CASRRQGSSYEQYF. Using reference TRBV7-2 and TRBJ2-7 for the parts outside the CDR3, the full variable domain is GAGVSQSPSNKVTEKGKDVELRCDPISGHTALYWYRQSLGQGLEFLIYFQGNSAPDKSGLPSDRFSAERTGGSVSTLTIQRTQQEDSAVYLCASRRQGSSYEQYFGPGTRLTVT.

The V call is TRBV4-2, the J call TRBJ1-1, with TRBD1 matching over 7 bases. The CDR3 totals 14 residues. Germline V gene lookup returns CDR1 LGHNA and CDR2 YNFKEQ. The V gene end was trimmed by 4 bases and the J gene end by 4 bases; junction bases not matched to a gene: 6. Here the CDR3 DNA reads TGTGCCAGCAGCCGCGCACAGGGGAGCACTGAAGCTTTCTTT. This codes for CASSRAQGSTEAFF.

The chain's CDR3 is CASSVSGQETQYF. The DNA for the CDR3 is TGTGCCAGCAGCGTCTCAGGCCAAGAGACCCAGTACTTC. The rearrangement joins TRBV9 to TRBJ2-5; D uncertain. V was pared by 2 bases and J by 1 base, with 6 bases between. This CDR3 contains 13 residues. Looked up from germline, CDR1 is SGDLS and CDR2 is YYNGEE.

This chain connects TRBV3-1 (or the pseudogene TRBV3-2) to TRBJ1-2; 7 nucleotides match TRBD1. From germline, CDR1 is LGHDT and CDR2 YNNKEL (reference sequence). Germline trimming cut 4 bases from V and 6 bases from J; bases unmatched to any gene: 5. This CDR3 has 13 amino acids. CDR3 residues: CASSPTGKNGYTF. DNA for the CDR3: TGTGCCAGCAGCCCGACAGGGAAAAATGGCTACACCTTC.

J is TRBJ2-3 and V is TRBV7-3, with D tentatively TRBD1 (6 bases). The CDR3 totals 14 residues. V lost 2 bases, J lost 3 bases, and 9 bases lay in between. Germline lookup yields CDR1 SGHTA and CDR2 FQGTGA. The CDR3 sequence is CASSLVGTTDTQYF. DNA of the CDR3: TGTGCCAGCAGCTTAGTGGGGACAACAGATACGCAGTATTTT.

The rearrangement links TRBV30 to TRBJ2-1; 11 positions agree with TRBD1. V lost 0 bases to trimming and J lost 5 bases; unmatched junction nucleotides: 6. The CDR3 spans 16 residues. Germline V gene lookup returns CDR1 GTSNPN and CDR2 SVGIG (reference sequence). CDR3 coding DNA: TGTGCCTGGAGTGTACCGGGACAGGGGGTCGACAATGAGCAGTTCTTC. Protein product: CAWSVPGQGVDNEQFF.

As regards this clone: This specimen includes other DNA sequences encoding the same CDR3. This chain connects TRBV5-4 to TRBJ1-2; the D gene is possibly TRBD1 (6 bases). There are 13 residues in the CDR3. The germline V gene has CDR1 SGHNT and CDR2 YYREEE (reference sequence). Trimming left V 0 bases short and J 3 bases short, with 6 bases between. The CDR3, as DNA: TGTGCCAGCAGCTTGGACAGGGACTATGGCTACACCTTC. The encoded protein is CASSLDRDYGYTF.

This clone appeared a few times. This chain uses TRBV7-9 with TRBJ1-1; D may be TRBD1 (5 bases). The germline CDR1 and CDR2 sequences are SEHNR and FQNEAQ (reference sequence). With 5 bases removed from V and 11 bases from J, the gap between germline ends came to 21 bases. There are 14 residues in the CDR3. In DNA form, the CDR3 reads TGTGCCAGCAGCCCCCTGGGGGGGTCAGCGCGGGCTTTCTTT. Translating gives CASSPLGGSARAFF.

V usage is TRBV6-2 or TRBV6-3 and J usage is TRBJ2-3; 11 nucleotides line up with TRBD2. The CDR3 spans 18 residues. After removal of 6 bases from V and 3 bases from J, the junction contained 14 bases not matched to a gene. Germline-derived CDR1 and CDR2 are MNHEY and SVGEGT. The CDR3 loop is CASSPGLAGGLWTDTQYF. The CDR3 coding sequence is TGTGCCAGCAGCCCGGGGCTAGCGGGGGGCCTTTGGACAGATACGCAGTATTTT.

The chain links TRBV18 to TRBJ1-2; 7 positions match TRBD1. CDR3 length equals 15 residues. Germline values: CDR1 KGHSH, CDR2 LQKENI. J lost 4 bases, V lost 8 bases, and 13 bases had no gene match. The CDR3 loop is CASAPRGPQRYGYTF. CDR3 coding DNA: TGTGCCAGCGCCCCAAGGGGGCCCCAGCGCTATGGCTACACCTTC.

This rearrangement joins TRBV7-8 to TRBJ2-3; possibly TRBD1 for D (5 bases). Germline V CDR1 and CDR2: SGHVS, FQNEAQ. The CDR3 runs 17 residues. V dropped 5 bases and J dropped 2 bases, with 20 bases sitting between them. CDR3 DNA sequence: TGTGCCAGCAGCCCTTGGACACTCCGACGGGCCACAGATACGCAGTATTTT. Protein: CASSPWTLRRATDTQYF.

The table lists this clone with a count of one. The J gene is TRBJ2-3, the V gene TRBV6-2 or TRBV6-3; no reliable D call. Germline-derived CDR1 and CDR2 are MNHEY and SVGEGT. The CDR3 spans 15 residues. V was cut by 0 bases and J by 0 bases, with 7 bases left in between. The CDR3 region has the DNA TGTGCCAGCAGTTACTCGTATATCAGCACAGATACGCAGTATTTT. Translating it yields CASSYSYISTDTQYF.

This rearrangement joins TRBV6-2 or TRBV6-3 to TRBJ2-5; D is perhaps TRBD1 (5 bases). V lost 1 base and J lost 2, with 8 bases in between. The CDR3 spans 14 residues. From germline, CDR1 is MNHEY and CDR2 SVGEGT. The CDR3 loop is CASSYLGPQETQYF. Here the CDR3 DNA reads TGTGCCAGCAGTTACTTGGGGCCTCAAGAGACCCAGTACTTC.

The chain is built from TRBV5-4 and TRBJ2-1, with TRBD1 as a possible D gene (5 bases). Germline values: CDR1 SGHNT, CDR2 YYREEE (reference sequence). V dropped 0 bases and J dropped 12 bases, with 10 bases sitting between them. The length of the CDR3 is 12 residues. The CDR3: CASSLEGDGQFF. DNA of the CDR3: TGTGCCAGCAGCTTGGAAGGGGATGGGCAGTTCTTC.

Notes on this clone: This same CDR3 is encoded by further DNA sequences in the sample. The chain uses TRBV6-2 or TRBV6-3 and TRBJ2-7; 10 positions agree with TRBD1. The CDR3 is 15 amino acids. Germline lookup yields CDR1 MNHEY and CDR2 SVGEGT. The V segment lost 0 bases and the J segment 3 bases; nucleotides outside the gene matches: 2. The CDR3 spells CASSYSRDRGYEQYF. The CDR3 coding sequence is TGTGCCAGCAGTTACTCGAGGGACAGGGGCTACGAGCAGTACTTC.